The rows below give T cell receptor beta chains drawn from one sample of a study of T cells in Graves' hyperthyroidism and ophthalmopathy. MiXCR was run by TCRdb on the multiplex PCR reads, yielding one entry per CDR3 protein. The sample holds 45,000 to 75,000 distinct CDR3 sequences, around 50% seen once. The sequenced sample was blood. The receptors originated from a woman between 25 and 40 years old with Graves' ophthalmopathy. The CDR3 runs from the conserved cysteine through the conserved F or W. The D gene is left open where the match is weak. The listing skips clone size in some rows; elsewhere it reads once, few, many or a size class.

>TRBV14|NA|TRBJ1-4|NA
TGTGCCAGCAGCCGCCAAGGCTGGGCGAGGGAAAAACTGTTTTTT
CASSRQGWAREKLFF
>TRBV4-1|NA|TRBJ1-3|TRBD1
TGCGCCGGCGGCCAAGGCACAGGGGCTGGAAACACCATATATTTT
CAGGQGTGAGNTIYF
>TRBV6-1|few|TRBJ2-5|TRBD1
TGTGCCAGCAGGGTGGGGACAGGGGGTTGGGGAGAGACCCAGTACTTC
CASRVGTGGWGETQYF
>TRBV29-1|medium-sized|TRBJ2-7|TRBD1
TGCAGCGTCGCCACAGGGGGAACCTACGAGCAGTACTTC
CSVATGGTYEQYF
>TRBV6-6|NA|TRBJ2-3|NA
TGTGCCAGCAGTTCGGGTACGGGCACAGATACGCAGTATTTT
CASSSGTGTDTQYF
>TRBV9|NA|TRBJ2-5|NA
TGTGCCAGCAGCGTAGGGGGTGGGGAGACCCAGTACTTC
CASSVGGGETQYF
>TRBV7-9|NA|TRBJ2-1|TRBD2
TGTGCCAGCAGGGGACTAGCGGGCACCGGGGAGCAGTTCTTC
CASRGLAGTGEQFF
>TRBV19|many|TRBJ1-2|NA
TGTGCCAGTAGTCCGGGTGGTCGGGGCTACACCTTC
CASSPGGRGYTF
>TRBV12-3/TRBV12-4|NA|TRBJ2-5|TRBD1
TGTGCCAGCACGCCCGGACAGGGACTGGGTCAGCCCCAGTACTTC
CASTPGQGLGQPQYF
>TRBV6-1|many|TRBJ2-1|NA
TGTGCCAGCAGCCCCCACACAGGGACGAATGAGCAGTTCTTC
CASSPHTGTNEQFF
>TRBV28|many|TRBJ1-1|NA
TGTGCCAGCAGTGGACCCTCGGACAGGAACACTGAAGCTTTCTTT
CASSGPSDRNTEAFF
>TRBV20-1|NA|TRBJ1-5|NA
TGCAGTGCTAGGGGGCAGGGGACGTCCCAGCATTTT
CSARGQGTSQHF
>TRBV6-4|many|TRBJ2-2|TRBD2
TGTGCCAGCAGCCGACTAGCAGCGAACACCGGGGAGCTGTTTTTT
CASSRLAANTGELFF
>TRBV29-1|NA|TRBJ2-1|NA
TGCAGCGCAACGGGATTCCCAGTTACGCAGTTCTTC
CSATGFPVTQFF
>TRBV24-1|NA|TRBJ1-2|TRBD1
TGTGACCGTGAGCCTGGTGCCAGCACCGGGGACAGGGGGCACTATGGCTACACCTTC
CDREPGASTGDRGHYGYTF